One sample yielded the 25 T cell receptor beta chains listed below, sequenced in a study of CD8+ T cells in alopecia areata. Sequencing used cDNA as its template, made by extracting RNA and reverse transcribing it. Generated by immunoSEQ multiplex PCR, the TCRdb table keeps only in-frame clones and is missing some. The sample consists of more than 110,000 clones, 82% of them appearing once. Treatment noted: oral pan-JAK inhibitor, 5-10 mg twice daily. Sample: CD8+ T cells sorted from blood, taken at week 4, from a patient treated with tofacitinib. The source is a human donor with alopecia areata.

The chain is built from TRBV2 and TRBJ2-1; maybe TRBD1 (5 bases). The CDR3 covers 16 residues. Germline CDR1 is SNHLY and CDR2 is FYNNEI. Trimming left V 7 bases short and J 5 bases short, with 21 bases between. CDR3 coding DNA: TGTGCCAGCATGACCCGACAGCCCATCAATAACAATGAGCAGTTCTTC. It codes for CASMTRQPINNNEQFF. The variable domain in full, with the rest retrieved from reference TRBV2 and TRBJ2-1, is EPEVTQTPSHQVTQMGQEVILRCVPISNHLYFYWYRQILGQKVEFLVSFYNNEISEKSEIFDDQFSVERPDGSNFTLKIRSTKLEDSAMYFCASMTRQPINNNEQFFGPGTRLTVL.

The V gene is TRBV7-9, the J gene TRBJ2-7, with 7 bases that match TRBD2. The germline V gene encodes CDR1 SEHNR and CDR2 FQNEAQ (reference sequence). Trimming at V came to 1 base and at J to 2 bases, leaving 11 bases not matched to a gene. The CDR3 consists of 17 residues. The CDR3 DNA is TGTGCCAGCAGCTTAGAAGGTAGCGGACTAGGAACCTACGAGCAGTACTTC. It translates to CASSLEGSGLGTYEQYF.

The V and J genes are TRBV2 and TRBJ2-3; tentatively, D is TRBD2 (6 bases). Germline V gene sequence: CDR1 SNHLY, CDR2 FYNNEI. V lost 6 bases and J 2 bases, leaving 18 bases between the germline ends. The CDR3 sequence is 16 residues long. CDR3 amino acids: CASSVPPDYLTDTQYF. Here the CDR3 DNA reads TGTGCCAGCAGCGTCCCTCCGGACTACCTCACAGATACGCAGTATTTT.

The chain couples TRBV11-2 to TRBJ2-3, with 11 bases fitting TRBD2. V trimming: 5 bases; J trimming: 14 bases; junction bases outside the gene matches: 9. CDR3 size: 13 residues. The germline V gene has CDR1 SGHAT and CDR2 FQNNGV. The CDR3 nucleotides are TGTGCCAGCAGCGCCGGGACTAGCGGCGAGGGGTATTTT. It specifies CASSAGTSGEGYF.

V usage is TRBV7-9 and J usage is TRBJ1-3; D gene ambiguous. The CDR3 runs 16 residues. Germline-derived CDR1 and CDR2 are SEHNR and FQNEAQ (reference sequence). V lost 4 bases to trimming and J lost 5 bases, with 18 bases between them. The CDR3 DNA reads TGTGCCAGCAGCTCCCCCCCTCCGGGAAACAGAAACACCATATATTTT. Protein: CASSSPPPGNRNTIYF.

The CDR3 region is CASSVEYRVSWHEQFF. For the CDR3, the DNA is TGTGCCAGCAGCGTAGAATACAGGGTTAGTTGGCATGAGCAGTTCTTC. J is TRBJ2-1 and V is TRBV9, with D possibly TRBD1 on 6 matching bases. The germline gives CDR1 SGDLS, CDR2 YYNGEE. CDR3 length: 16 amino acids. V lost 0 bases and J lost 8, with 18 bases in between.

The chain combines TRBV18 with TRBJ2-3; the D gene is possibly TRBD1 (5 bases). This CDR3 region has 18 residues. Trimming removed 0 bases at V and 2 bases at J, with 18 bases between. The germline gives CDR1 KGHSH, CDR2 LQKENI. As DNA, the CDR3 is TGTGCCAGCTCACCACCTCGTTTCGAGCAGGGCCTCACAGATACGCAGTATTTT. It is translated as CASSPPRFEQGLTDTQYF.

The chain recombines TRBV5-6 with TRBJ2-7; D may be TRBD1 or TRBD2 (6 bases each). The CDR3 consists of 14 residues. Germline loops: CDR1 SGHDT, CDR2 YYEEEE. V lost 2 bases and J lost 0, with 9 bases in between. CDR3 bases: TGTGCCAGCAGCTTCGGGGGCTTCTCCTACGAGCAGTACTTC. Translating gives CASSFGGFSYEQYF.

The chain has TRBV6-1 and TRBJ2-5; 8 bases line up with TRBD1. The germline gives CDR1 MNHNS, CDR2 SASEGT. Trimming cost V 5 bases and J 1 base; bases outside gene matches: 6. The CDR3 has 15 amino acids. The CDR3 coding sequence is TGTGCCAGCAGTTTGTGGACAGGGCCCCAAGAGACCCAGTACTTC. It translates to CASSLWTGPQETQYF.

The chain uses TRBV7-9 and TRBJ2-7; D is ambiguous. Looked up from germline, CDR1 is SEHNR and CDR2 is FQNEAQ (reference sequence). V dropped 5 bases and J dropped 3 bases, with 11 bases sitting between them. This CDR3 is built from 13 residues. As DNA, the CDR3 is TGTGCCAGCAGCCTTGGGATGGACTACGAGCAGTACTTC. Translating it yields CASSLGMDYEQYF.

This clone was picked up one time. The chain carries TRBV5-1 and TRBJ1-1, with D perhaps TRBD1 (6 bases). The CDR3 consists of 14 residues. V was clipped by 4 bases and J by 1 base, with 11 bases between them. Germline loops: CDR1 SGHRS, CDR2 YFSETQ. The CDR3, as DNA: TGCGCCAGCAGCCTCGACAGGCCGAACACTGAAGCTTTCTTT. This codes for CASSLDRPNTEAFF.

This rearrangement joins TRBV29-1 to TRBJ2-1; D is ambiguous. Germline CDR1 SQVTM, CDR2 ANQGSEA. Trimming removed 4 bases from V and 8 bases from J, with 12 bases in between. This CDR3 is 12 amino acids long. As DNA, the CDR3 is TGCAGCGTTGTCTGGGCGGTTGATGAGCAGTTCTTC. It translates to CSVVWAVDEQFF.

The V and J genes are TRBV29-1 and TRBJ2-1, with TRBD1 matching 12 bases. V lost 3 bases and J lost 6; bases outside the gene matches: 0. Germline V lookup: CDR1 SQVTM, CDR2 ANQGSEA. CDR3 size: 13 residues. The CDR3 DNA sequence: TGCAGCGTTGAGGGACAGGGGGCCAATGAGCAGTTCTTC. Translated: CSVEGQGANEQFF.

The rearrangement uses TRBV2 and TRBJ1-5; D remains unclear. V lost 8 bases and J lost 4, with 6 bases in between. The CDR3 loop spans 11 amino acids. From germline, CDR1 is SNHLY and CDR2 FYNNEI. The CDR3 protein is CASSLNQPQHF. CDR3 DNA sequence: TGTGCCAGCTCCCTTAATCAGCCCCAGCATTTT.

V and J are TRBV29-1 and TRBJ2-5, with D hard to call. Trimming removed 0 bases from V and 0 bases from J, with 8 bases in between. Looked up from germline, CDR1 is SQVTM and CDR2 is ANQGSEA. This CDR3 has 14 residues. CDR3 coding DNA: TGCAGCGTTGAAGATGAAAATTACCAAGAGACCCAGTACTTC. It codes for CSVEDENYQETQYF.

The genes are TRBV5-1 and TRBJ2-3; D possibly matches TRBD1 or TRBD2 (5 bases each). V lost 4 bases to trimming and J lost 2 bases, with 14 bases between them. Germline V gives CDR1 SGHRS, CDR2 YFSETQ. The CDR3 runs 15 residues. The CDR3: CASSRDRPHTDTQYF. The CDR3 DNA reads TGCGCCAGCAGCCGGGACCGCCCCCACACAGATACGCAGTATTTT.

CDR3 in amino acids: CASSLGGRGPSYEQYF. The CDR3, as DNA: TGTGCCAGCAGCTTAGGGGGGCGGGGACCTTCCTACGAGCAGTACTTC. This rearrangement joins TRBV7-9 to TRBJ2-7; D is perhaps TRBD1 or TRBD2 (6 bases each). CDR1 and CDR2 from the germline V gene are SEHNR and FQNEAQ (reference sequence). V was trimmed by 1 base and J by 1 base, leaving 14 bases between them. The CDR3 is 16 residues long.

The chain employs TRBV27 and TRBJ2-1; 10 positions match TRBD1. V dropped 8 bases and J dropped 5; count of bases not matched to a gene: 6. The CDR3 has 14 residues. Germline assignment: CDR1 MNHEY and CDR2 SMNVEV (reference sequence). The CDR3 reads CASGRDRGNNEQFF. The CDR3 DNA is TGTGCCAGCGGCCGGGACAGGGGTAACAATGAGCAGTTCTTC.

The chain links TRBV15 to TRBJ2-5; 7 bases fit TRBD2. The V gene's germline CDR1 is LNHNV and CDR2 YYDKDF (reference sequence). The CDR3 is 14 amino acids. V dropped 8 bases and J dropped 0; count of bases not matched to a gene: 6. The chain's CDR3 is CATLADLYQETQYF. The CDR3 DNA is TGTGCCACCCTAGCGGACCTGTACCAAGAGACCCAGTACTTC. Full variable domain (rest looked up from reference TRBV15 and TRBJ2-5): DAMVIQNPRYQVTQFGKPVTLSCSQTLNHNVMYWYQQKSSQAPKLLFHYYDKDFNNEADTPDNFQSRRPNTSFCFLDIRSPGLGDTAMYLCATLADLYQETQYFGPGTRLLVL.

A single count supports this clone. The chain has TRBV5-1 and TRBJ2-4; possibly TRBD1 for D (5 bases). Trimming removed 2 bases at V and 0 bases at J, with 9 bases between. Germline V CDR1 and CDR2: SGHRS, YFSETQ. The CDR3 covers 15 residues. In DNA form, the CDR3 reads TGCGCCAGCAGCTTAAGCCAGGGAGCCAAAAACATTCAGTACTTC. Translating it yields CASSLSQGAKNIQYF.

This clone has more than one count but fewer than ten. The chain combines TRBV7-9 with TRBJ2-4, with D possibly being TRBD1 (6 bases). Trimming left V 3 bases short and J 7 bases short, with 10 bases between. Germline CDR1 reads SEHNR; CDR2 reads FQNEAQ (reference sequence). The CDR3 length is 13 residues. The CDR3 DNA is TGTGCCAGCAGCTTCCCCAGGGGTAACATTCAGTACTTC. This gives the protein CASSFPRGNIQYF.

This chain links TRBV7-9 with TRBJ2-1; TRBD2 matches 7 bases. With V trimmed by 7 bases and J by 9 bases, 9 bases remained unmatched. There are 13 residues in the CDR3. From germline, CDR1 is SEHNR and CDR2 FQNEAQ (reference sequence). The CDR3 region is CASNLGGAGEQFF. In nucleotides, the CDR3 is TGTGCCAGCAACCTGGGAGGGGCCGGTGAGCAGTTCTTC.

The chain uses TRBV29-1 and TRBJ2-3, with 9 bases matching TRBD2. The CDR3 contains 17 residues. Germline V gene sequence: CDR1 SQVTM, CDR2 ANQGSEA. The V gene end was trimmed by 2 bases and the J gene end by 0 bases; junction bases not matched to a gene: 9. The CDR3 protein is CSVESPSGAPSTDTQYF. CDR3 coding DNA: TGCAGCGTTGAAAGTCCTAGCGGGGCCCCTAGCACAGATACGCAGTATTTT.

This clone was seen a few times. The genes are TRBV29-1 and TRBJ2-3; D gene ambiguous. The CDR3 has 13 residues. Trimming removed 5 bases from V and 10 bases from J, with 19 bases in between. CDR1 and CDR2 from the germline V gene are SQVTM and ANQGSEA. The CDR3 loop reads CSVKGNYFYSQYF. The DNA for the CDR3 is TGCAGCGTTAAGGGAAACTATTTCTATTCGCAGTATTTT.

The chain is built from TRBV5-6 and TRBJ2-1, with TRBD2 matching over 10 bases. Germline assignment: CDR1 SGHDT and CDR2 YYEEEE. There are 16 residues in the CDR3. V lost 0 bases, J lost 4 bases, and 4 bases stayed unmatched. Here the CDR3 reads CASSLELAGLYNEQFF. The CDR3 nucleotides are TGTGCCAGCAGCTTGGAACTAGCGGGGCTTTACAATGAGCAGTTCTTC.